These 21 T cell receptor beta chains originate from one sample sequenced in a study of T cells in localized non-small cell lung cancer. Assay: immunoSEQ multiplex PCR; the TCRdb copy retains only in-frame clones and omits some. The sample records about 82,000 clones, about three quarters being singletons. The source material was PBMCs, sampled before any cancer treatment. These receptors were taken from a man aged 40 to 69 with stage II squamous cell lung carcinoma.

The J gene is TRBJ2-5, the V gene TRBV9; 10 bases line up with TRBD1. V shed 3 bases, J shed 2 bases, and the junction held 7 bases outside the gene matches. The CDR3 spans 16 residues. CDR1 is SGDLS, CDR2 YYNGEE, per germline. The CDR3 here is CASSAATDRGQETQYF. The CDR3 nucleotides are TGTGCCAGCAGCGCAGCGACGGACAGGGGGCAAGAGACCCAGTACTTC.

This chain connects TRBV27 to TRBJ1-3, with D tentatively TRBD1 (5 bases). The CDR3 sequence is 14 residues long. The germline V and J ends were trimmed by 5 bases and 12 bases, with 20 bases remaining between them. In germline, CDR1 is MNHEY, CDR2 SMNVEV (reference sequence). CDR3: CASSLILGTDLIYF. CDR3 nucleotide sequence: TGTGCCAGCAGTCTAATCTTAGGGACGGATCTCATATATTTT.

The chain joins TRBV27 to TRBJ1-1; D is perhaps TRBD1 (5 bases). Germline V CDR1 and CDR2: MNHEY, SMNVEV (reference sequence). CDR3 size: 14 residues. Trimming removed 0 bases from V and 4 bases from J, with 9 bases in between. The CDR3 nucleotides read TGTGCCAGCAGTTTATCGGGGGGAACCACTGAAGCTTTCTTT. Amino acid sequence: CASSLSGGTTEAFF.

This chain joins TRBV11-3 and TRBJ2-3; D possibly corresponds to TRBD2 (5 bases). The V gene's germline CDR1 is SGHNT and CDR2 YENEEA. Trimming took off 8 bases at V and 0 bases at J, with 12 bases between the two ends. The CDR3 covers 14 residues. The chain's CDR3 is CASAAAASTDTQYF. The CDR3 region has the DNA TGTGCCAGCGCAGCGGCCGCCAGCACAGATACGCAGTATTTT.

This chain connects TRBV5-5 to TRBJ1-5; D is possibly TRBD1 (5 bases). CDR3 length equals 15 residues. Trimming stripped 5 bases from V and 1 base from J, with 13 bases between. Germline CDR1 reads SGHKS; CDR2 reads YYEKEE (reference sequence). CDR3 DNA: TGTGCCAGCAGTAAGGGGACCGGCAGCAATCAGCCCCAGCATTTT. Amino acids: CASSKGTGSNQPQHF.

The CDR3 DNA is TGTGCCAGCAGCTTCTCCGACAGGGGGCAAAACGAGCAGTACTTC. It encodes CASSFSDRGQNEQYF. V is TRBV7-2 and J is TRBJ2-7; 10 bases align to TRBD1. J gave up 5 bases and V 3 bases, and 7 bases lay outside the gene matches. Germline V lookup: CDR1 SGHTA, CDR2 FQGNSA. The CDR3 length is 15 residues.

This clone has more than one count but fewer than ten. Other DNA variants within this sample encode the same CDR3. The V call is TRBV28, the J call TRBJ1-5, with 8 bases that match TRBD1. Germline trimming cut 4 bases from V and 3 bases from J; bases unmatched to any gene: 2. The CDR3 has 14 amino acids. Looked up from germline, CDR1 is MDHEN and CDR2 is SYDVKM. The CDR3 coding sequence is TGTGCCAGCAGTTCAGGGGGCGTCAATCAGCCCCAGCATTTT. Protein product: CASSSGGVNQPQHF.

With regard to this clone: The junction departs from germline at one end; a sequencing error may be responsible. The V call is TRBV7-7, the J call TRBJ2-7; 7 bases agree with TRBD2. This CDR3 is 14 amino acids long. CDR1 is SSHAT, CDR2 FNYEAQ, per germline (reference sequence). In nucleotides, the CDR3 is TGTGCTAGCAGCTTAGCGGGCAGCACCTACGAGCAGTACTTC. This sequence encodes CASSLAGSTYEQYF.

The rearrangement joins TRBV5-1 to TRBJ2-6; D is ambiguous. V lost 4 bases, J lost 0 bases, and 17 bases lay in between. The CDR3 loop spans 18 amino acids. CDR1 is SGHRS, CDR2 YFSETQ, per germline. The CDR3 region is CASSPHRSELSGANVLTF. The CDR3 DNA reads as TGCGCCAGCAGCCCCCACCGGAGCGAACTCTCTGGGGCCAACGTCCTGACTTTC.

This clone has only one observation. CDR3 loop: CASSLRTRLGREVGYGYTF. The CDR3 DNA reads as TGCGCCAGCAGCTTACGGACAAGACTTGGACGCGAGGTTGGGTATGGCTACACCTTC. The chain combines TRBV5-1 with TRBJ1-2, with D possibly TRBD1 on 5 matching bases. The germline V gene encodes CDR1 SGHRS and CDR2 YFSETQ. Trimming shortened V by 2 bases and J by 5 bases, and 28 bases separated the two germline ends. The CDR3 runs to 19 residues.

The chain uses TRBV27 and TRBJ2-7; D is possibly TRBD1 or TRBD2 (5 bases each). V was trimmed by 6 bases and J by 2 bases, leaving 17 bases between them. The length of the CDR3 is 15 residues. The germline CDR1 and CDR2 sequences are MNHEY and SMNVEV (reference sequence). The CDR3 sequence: CASSPRGPTAYEQYF. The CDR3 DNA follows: TGTGCCAGCAGCCCGAGGGGCCCGACTGCCTACGAGCAGTACTTC.

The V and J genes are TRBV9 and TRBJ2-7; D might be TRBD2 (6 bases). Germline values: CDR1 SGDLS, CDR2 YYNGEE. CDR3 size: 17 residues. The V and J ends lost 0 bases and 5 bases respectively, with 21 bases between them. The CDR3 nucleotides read TGTGCCAGCAGCGTAGAGGGCCTCGGGGGATCGAGGGACGAGCAGTACTTC. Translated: CASSVEGLGGSRDEQYF. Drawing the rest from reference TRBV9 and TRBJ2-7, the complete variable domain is DSGVTQTPKHLITATGQRVTLRCSPRSGDLSVYWYQQSLDQGLQFLIQYYNGEERAKGNILERFSAQQFPDLHSELNLSSLELGDSALYFCASSVEGLGGSRDEQYFGPGTRLTVT.

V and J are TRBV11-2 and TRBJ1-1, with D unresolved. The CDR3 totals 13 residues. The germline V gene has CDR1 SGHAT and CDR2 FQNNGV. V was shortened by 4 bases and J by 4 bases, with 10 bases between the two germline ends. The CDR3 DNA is TGTGCCAGCAGCTCCGCACGCGGCACTGAAGCTTTCTTT. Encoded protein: CASSSARGTEAFF.

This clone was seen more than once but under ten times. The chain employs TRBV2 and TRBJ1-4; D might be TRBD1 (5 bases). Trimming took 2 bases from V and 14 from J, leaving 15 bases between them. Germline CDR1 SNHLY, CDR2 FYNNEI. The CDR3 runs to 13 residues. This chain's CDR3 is CASSETRGVRLFF. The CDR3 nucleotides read TGTGCCAGCAGTGAAACTCGGGGGGTAAGGCTGTTTTTT.

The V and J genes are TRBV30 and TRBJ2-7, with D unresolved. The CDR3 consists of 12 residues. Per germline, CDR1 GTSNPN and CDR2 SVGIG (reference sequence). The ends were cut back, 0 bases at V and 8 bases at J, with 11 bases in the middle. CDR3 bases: TGTGCCTGGAGTGTAGGCAGAACCAAGCAGTACTTC. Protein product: CAWSVGRTKQYF.

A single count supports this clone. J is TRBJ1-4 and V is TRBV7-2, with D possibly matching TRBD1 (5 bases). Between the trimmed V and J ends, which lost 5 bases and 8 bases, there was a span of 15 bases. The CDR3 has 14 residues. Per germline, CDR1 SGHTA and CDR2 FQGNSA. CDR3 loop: CASSGARPGEKLFF. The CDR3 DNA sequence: TGTGCCAGCAGCGGAGCCAGGCCAGGGGAAAAACTGTTTTTT.

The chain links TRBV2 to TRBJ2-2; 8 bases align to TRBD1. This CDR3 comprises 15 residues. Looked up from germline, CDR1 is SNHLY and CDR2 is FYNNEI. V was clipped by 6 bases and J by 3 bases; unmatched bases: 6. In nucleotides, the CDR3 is TGTGCCAGCAGAGGACGGACAGGGTACACCGGGGAGCTGTTTTTT. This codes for CASRGRTGYTGELFF.

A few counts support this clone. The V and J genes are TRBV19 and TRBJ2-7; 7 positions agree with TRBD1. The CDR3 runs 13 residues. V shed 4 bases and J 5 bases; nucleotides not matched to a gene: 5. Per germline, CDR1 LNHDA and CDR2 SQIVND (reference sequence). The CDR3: CASSTTGTNEQYF. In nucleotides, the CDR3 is TGTGCCAGTAGTACGACAGGGACCAACGAGCAGTACTTC.

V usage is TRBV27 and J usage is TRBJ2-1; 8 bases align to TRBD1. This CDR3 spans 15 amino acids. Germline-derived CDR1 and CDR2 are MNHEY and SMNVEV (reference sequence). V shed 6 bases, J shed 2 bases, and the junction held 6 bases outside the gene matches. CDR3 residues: CASRVRGLTYNEQFF. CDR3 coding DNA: TGTGCCAGCAGAGTCAGGGGGCTAACCTACAATGAGCAGTTCTTC.

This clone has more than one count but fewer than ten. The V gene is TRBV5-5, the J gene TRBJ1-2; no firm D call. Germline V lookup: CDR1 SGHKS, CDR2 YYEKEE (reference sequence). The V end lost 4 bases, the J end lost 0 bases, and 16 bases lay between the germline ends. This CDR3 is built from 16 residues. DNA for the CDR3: TGTGCCAGCAGCGCAGTCGTGAGCGGCTCTAACTATGGCTACACCTTC. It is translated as CASSAVVSGSNYGYTF.

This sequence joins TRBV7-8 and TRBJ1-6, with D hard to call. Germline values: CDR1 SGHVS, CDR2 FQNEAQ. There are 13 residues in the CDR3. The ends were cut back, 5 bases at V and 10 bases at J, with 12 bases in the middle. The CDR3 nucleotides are TGTGCCAGCAGCCAAATCGTAGGGTCACCCCTCCACTTT. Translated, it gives CASSQIVGSPLHF. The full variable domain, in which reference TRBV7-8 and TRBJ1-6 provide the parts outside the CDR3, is GAGVSQSPRYKVAKRGQDVALRCDPISGHVSLFWYQQALGQGPEFLTYFQNEAQLDKSGLPSDRFFAERPEGSVSTLKIQRTQQEDSAVYLCASSQIVGSPLHFGNGTRLTVT.